The TCR beta chain described here comes from a study of T cell responses to AZD1222 COVID-19 vaccine (dated by TCRdb to 2020 to 2023). Looking at the study overall: TCR sequencing covered 233 trial participants: about 210 given two doses of AZD1222 and 26 given two doses of MenACWY control vaccine. Enrollment into the trials was organized by age into subgroups of 18-55, 56-69 and 70-plus years, and those subgroups contained roughly 160, 29 and 62 TCR-sequenced participants, respectively.

Reading the germline V gene (reference sequence) gives CDR1 GTSNPN and CDR2 SVGIG. V drops 1 base and J drops 3 bases, leaving 6 bases in between. The CDR3 measures 12 amino acids from cysteine to phenylalanine. Only CDR3 DNA remains: 36 bases, in frame from the first base. The CDR3 regions of human TCRbeta chains were analyzed by immunosequencing. On the authors' methods: TCRs in the repertoires were compared against a reference library of SARS-CoV-2-specific TCRs that had been generated with the MIRA antigen-specificity platform. Breadth meant the fraction of unique TCRs that were SARS-CoV-2-associated, whereas depth meant the fraction of total T cells that were SARS-CoV-2-associated. Each spike-specific TCR was assigned to its reactive spike region and to a CD4 or CD8 class using the MIRA data. Log10-transformed breadth and depth values were compared by one-way ANOVA with Sidak's multiple comparisons tests. TCRdb mirrors the immuneACCESS table, restricted to in-frame sequences. Some clones are absent from its copies; in checked studies, under half trace to an unresolved V gene, and the reason for the others is unknown. Clone size and the V and J calls come from that table; the DNA yielded D and trimming. Counted in this sample were tens of thousands of clones; around nine tenths of them appeared once. The ten most abundant clones make up less than 5.5% of the sample.

The sample's time point label, decoded: baseline before first vaccination. This sample's treatment or condition label indicates: meningococcal conjugate vaccine given as trial control. Vaccinee samples were obtained from the UK trials COV001 and COV002, which included a single-blind randomized controlled phase 2/3 trial of AZD1222 (ChAdOx1 nCoV-19) in healthy adults. For TCRbeta chain sequencing, PBMC samples were collected from trial participants at day 0 and at day 28 after the second dose. Only a few counts were recorded for this clone. Its antigen is unknown. There are no base qualities to consult, and no much larger clone falls within one base. Study-wide conclusions, independent of this receptor: In the small 56-69-year group, the increase in depth fell short of significance, most likely because of low power. Conclusions about previously exposed vaccinees are limited, since just five to seven AZD1222 recipients were seropositive for SARS-CoV-2 at baseline. Reportedly, almost half of the unique spike-specific TCRs recognized epitopes lying outside the regions that are mutated in the B.1.351 and B.1.1.7 variants. Participants were mostly white British, with more females than males. The authors suggested clonal diversity may have been underestimated. Vaccine-associated CD4 TCRs spanned the whole spike protein, with dominant responses in regions 160-218 and 743-854. After two AZD1222 doses, both the breadth and the depth of spike-specific TCRs were significantly higher than at day 0 and than in MenACWY recipients. Because no day 14 peak-response samples were available, the repertoires could be characterized only after the peak T cell response.

This receptor was identified in an adult in good health. Sequences were derived from peripheral blood, sampled on day 0 of MenACWY control vaccination. This sequence uses TRBV30 and TRBJ1-2, with an unclear D gene assignment. The CDR3 protein sequence reads: CAWSGVDYGYTF. In nucleotide form, the sequence is TGTGCCTGGAGTGGAGTTGACTATGGCTACACCTTC.